The 20 T cell receptor beta chains listed next were all sequenced from one sample in a study of vaccination and CD4 T cells after COVID-19. Sequence data for DNA of cultured CD4+ T cells were generated by the Oncomine TCR Beta short-read assay. After culture, CD4+ T cells served as the source for genomic DNA extraction. TCRdb recomputed calls from the PCR reads with MiXCR, one row per CDR3 protein. The sample yields more than 10,000 distinct CDR3 sequences, approximately 30% seen once. The treatment was: roughly nine-day PBMC culture with coronavirus spike peptide pools or control peptides (ViraFEST assay). Prior to the COVID-19 pandemic (2011-2018), the unexposed donor's CD4+ T cells were collected. Their specific antigens are unknown. The material sequenced was CD4+ T cells from blood, cultured in vitro. These receptors all come from a human donor in good health.

This clonotype was found a few times. The gene calls are TRBV15 and TRBJ2-2; D gene uncertain. Trimming left V 5 bases short and J 8 bases short, with 6 bases between. Germline CDR1 is LNHNV and CDR2 is YYDKDF (reference sequence). The CDR3 contains 11 residues. The CDR3: CATSLQGELFF. CDR3 sequence (DNA): TGTGCCACCAGCCTACAGGGGGAGCTGTTTTTT. Combining the CDR3 with reference TRBV15 and TRBJ2-2 gives the whole variable domain DAMVIQNPRYQVTQFGKPVTLSCSQTLNHNVMYWYQQKSSQAPKLLFHYYDKDFNNEADTPDNFQSRRPNTSFCFLDIRSPGLGDTAMYLCATSLQGELFFGEGSRLTVL.

On this clonotype itself: Mismatch with germline at one junction end may stem from a read error. The chain links TRBV28 to TRBJ2-1; 16 bases fit TRBD2. CDR1 and CDR2 (germline): MDHEN, SYDVKM. CDR3 length: 12 residues. The CDR3 coding sequence is TGTGCCGCAGGGGGGACTAGCGGGAGGGCCGTCTTC. Its protein is CAAGGTSGRAVF.

The rearrangement links TRBV9 to TRBJ1-1; the D is unclear. V gave up 3 bases and J gave up 4 bases, with 13 bases separating them. This CDR3 comprises 14 residues. Germline V CDR1 and CDR2: SGDLS, YYNGEE. CDR3 amino acids: CASSAQTSSTEAFF. The CDR3 DNA reads TGTGCCAGCAGCGCACAAACTTCTAGCACTGAAGCTTTCTTT.

The V and J genes are TRBV7-3 and TRBJ1-3; TRBD1 might be the D (6 bases). The germline V gene has CDR1 SGHTA and CDR2 FQGTGA. V gave up 3 bases and J gave up 2 bases, with 14 bases separating them. This CDR3 is 16 amino acids long. The CDR3: CASSLPSAGAGNTIYF. The CDR3 DNA reads TGTGCCAGCAGCTTGCCCTCCGCAGGGGCTGGAAACACCATATATTTT.

The chain has TRBV28 and TRBJ2-4; no firm D call. The CDR3 has 11 amino acids. CDR1 is MDHEN and CDR2 is SYDVKM in the germline V gene. Trimming took off 6 bases at V and 8 bases at J, with 8 bases between the two ends. The CDR3 sequence is CASSLMDIQYF. Written as DNA, the CDR3 is TGTGCCAGCAGCCTAATGGACATTCAGTACTTC.

This chain links TRBV19 with TRBJ2-3, with 10 bases lining up with TRBD2. J lost 5 bases, V lost 3 bases, and 8 bases had no gene match. The germline V gene has CDR1 LNHDA and CDR2 SQIVND (reference sequence). There are 16 residues in the CDR3. CDR3 in amino acids: CASSIGSGRTQDTQYF. DNA for the CDR3: TGTGCCAGTAGTATTGGTAGCGGGAGGACTCAAGATACGCAGTATTTT.

This clonotype has more than one count but fewer than ten. The chain couples TRBV19 to TRBJ1-5, with 10 bases aligning to TRBD1. Per the germline V gene, CDR1 is LNHDA and CDR2 is SQIVND (reference sequence). V shed 6 bases, J shed 5 bases, and the junction held 7 bases outside the gene matches. This CDR3 has 15 amino acids. As DNA, the CDR3 is TGTGCCAGTAGGGACAGGGGGGGAGCCTATCAGCCCCAGCATTTT. Amino acids: CASRDRGGAYQPQHF.

This clonotype was found a few times. The chain employs TRBV20-1 and TRBJ1-2; D gene ambiguous. The CDR3 consists of 12 residues. CDR1 is DFQATT and CDR2 is SNEGSKA in the germline V gene (reference sequence). Trimming removed 5 bases at V and 5 bases at J, with 12 bases between. The CDR3 sequence: CSAWIAPYGYTF. The CDR3 DNA reads TGCAGTGCTTGGATCGCTCCGTATGGCTACACCTTC.

This clonotype was seen more than once but under ten times. The CDR3 loop reads CASSEGDPGDEQFF. DNA for the CDR3: TGTGCCAGCAGTGAGGGAGACCCCGGGGATGAGCAGTTCTTC. This chain joins TRBV6-4 and TRBJ2-1; possibly TRBD2 for D (5 bases). V lost 3 bases, J lost 8 bases, and 14 bases lay in between. The length of the CDR3 is 14 residues. The germline V gene encodes CDR1 MRHNA and CDR2 SNTAGT.

This clonotype was recorded a few times. This CDR3 reads CASSKSRNTEAFF. The CDR3 nucleotides are TGTGCCAGTAGTAAGTCCCGAAACACTGAAGCTTTCTTT. The chain uses TRBV19 and TRBJ1-1; no definite D call. Between the trimmed V and J ends, which lost 4 bases and 2 bases, there was a span of 8 bases. Germline CDR1 LNHDA, CDR2 SQIVND (reference sequence). The CDR3 runs 13 residues.

This clonotype was seen a few times. For the CDR3, the DNA is TGTGCCATCGGACAGGTAACGGGGGTAAGCAATCAGCCCCAGCATTTT. Protein product: CAIGQVTGVSNQPQHF. This chain joins TRBV10-3 and TRBJ1-5; 7 bases map to TRBD1. This CDR3 region has 16 residues. CDR1 is ENHRY and CDR2 is SYGVKD in the germline V gene. Germline trimming cut 8 bases from V and 1 base from J; bases unmatched to any gene: 11.

The chain is built from TRBV7-9 and TRBJ2-3; possible D gene TRBD1, 6 bases. V was pared by 2 bases and J by 2 bases, with 14 bases between. This CDR3 contains 16 residues. Germline CDR1 is SEHNR and CDR2 is FQNEAQ (reference sequence). DNA for the CDR3: TGTGCCAGCAGCTTACCTTGGCAGGGGAACACAGATACGCAGTATTTT. Its protein is CASSLPWQGNTDTQYF.

This chain joins TRBV25-1 and TRBJ2-1; perhaps TRBD2 as D (5 bases). Deletions cut 4 bases from V and 9 bases from J, with 13 bases between. The CDR3 totals 13 residues. Germline V gene sequence: CDR1 MGHDK, CDR2 SYGVNS. Here the CDR3 reads CASSGLPGFEQFF. As DNA, the CDR3 is TGTGCCAGCAGTGGCCTGCCGGGGTTTGAGCAGTTCTTC.

By its share, this clonotype is medium-sized (0.01 to 0.1%). The gene calls are TRBV15 and TRBJ2-6; possible D gene TRBD1, 5 bases. CDR3 size: 16 residues. Trimming removed 0 bases from V and 0 bases from J, with 6 bases in between. The germline gives CDR1 LNHNV, CDR2 YYDKDF (reference sequence). The CDR3 reads CATSRDQGSGANVLTF. In nucleotides, the CDR3 is TGTGCCACCAGCAGAGATCAGGGCTCTGGGGCCAACGTCCTGACTTTC. The complete variable domain, with remaining parts taken from reference TRBV15 and TRBJ2-6, reads DAMVIQNPRYQVTQFGKPVTLSCSQTLNHNVMYWYQQKSSQAPKLLFHYYDKDFNNEADTPDNFQSRRPNTSFCFLDIRSPGLGDTAMYLCATSRDQGSGANVLTFGAGSRLTVL.

The chain is built from TRBV30 and TRBJ2-7; D is possibly TRBD2 (6 bases). The CDR3 spans 15 residues. V was cut by 0 bases and J by 3 bases, with 15 bases left in between. From germline, CDR1 is GTSNPN and CDR2 SVGIG (reference sequence). The CDR3 nucleotides read TGTGCCTGGAGTGTGGGGAGCGGACTATACTACGAGCAGTACTTC. As protein: CAWSVGSGLYYEQYF.

The gene calls are TRBV7-6 and TRBJ2-7; 9 bases match TRBD2. The CDR3 length is 14 residues. V gave up 4 bases and J gave up 6 bases; unmatched junction bases: 7. The germline CDR1 and CDR2 sequences are SGHVS and FNYEAQ. Written as DNA, the CDR3 is TGTGCCAGCAGCTACCTAGCGGGACCGGTCGAGCAGTACTTC. Translated, it gives CASSYLAGPVEQYF.

By proportion, this clonotype is large (0.1 to 1%). The rearrangement joins TRBV24-1 to TRBJ2-5, with a tentative D call TRBD1 (6 bases). The CDR3 is 15 amino acids. V was cut by 4 bases and J by 4 bases, with 15 bases left in between. CDR1 and CDR2 (germline): KGHDR, SFDVKD. CDR3: CATSDPDRYGETQYF. As DNA, the CDR3 is TGTGCCACCAGTGACCCTGACAGGTATGGAGAGACCCAGTACTTC.

This clonotype was seen a few times. The chain has TRBV28 and TRBJ1-1, with unresolved D. CDR1 and CDR2 (germline): MDHEN, SYDVKM. V lost 7 bases and J lost 1, with 7 bases in between. The CDR3 covers 12 residues. The DNA for the CDR3 is TGTGCCAGCACGGGCCGGAACACTGAAGCTTTCTTT. Amino acids: CASTGRNTEAFF.

The rearrangement links TRBV5-4 to TRBJ1-1; D gene ambiguous. Trimming removed 1 base at V and 1 base at J, with 2 bases between. The germline CDR1 and CDR2 sequences are SGHNT and YYREEE (reference sequence). This CDR3 region has 12 residues. CDR3 in amino acids: CASSLRNTEAFF. CDR3 sequence (DNA): TGTGCCAGCAGCTTGCGGAACACTGAAGCTTTCTTT.

This clonotype showed up just once. Compared with germline, one end of the junction differs, possibly owing to a read error. The V call is TRBV20-1, the J call TRBJ1-2, with D unresolved. CDR1 is DFQATT and CDR2 is SNEGSKA in the germline V gene (reference sequence). The CDR3 has 12 residues. In DNA form, the CDR3 reads TGCAGTGCTTGGATCGCTCCGTATGGCCACACCTTC. Amino acid sequence: CSAWIAPYGHTF.